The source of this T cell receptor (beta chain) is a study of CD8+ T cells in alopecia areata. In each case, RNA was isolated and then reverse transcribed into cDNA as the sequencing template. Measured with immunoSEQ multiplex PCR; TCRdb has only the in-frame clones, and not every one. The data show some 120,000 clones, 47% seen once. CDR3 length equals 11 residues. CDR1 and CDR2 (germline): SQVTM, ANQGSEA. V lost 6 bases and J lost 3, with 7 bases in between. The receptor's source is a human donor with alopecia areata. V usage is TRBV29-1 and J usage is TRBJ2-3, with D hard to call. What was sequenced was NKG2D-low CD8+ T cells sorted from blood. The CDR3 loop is CSVGPTDTQYF. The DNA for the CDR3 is TGCAGCGTCGGGCCAACAGATACGCAGTATTTT.